This entry lists 2 T cell receptor beta chains sequenced from one sample in a study of T-cell memory formation after mild COVID-19 (dated by TCRdb to 2020 to 2023). The library was produced with 5' RACE. Instrument on record: Illumina NovaSeq 6000. TCRdb reworked the public reads: Q25 trimming with fastp, MiXCR clone assembly, productive beta chains retained. Under each unique CDR3 protein, matching rows form one entry showing the most common genes and DNA. Here the sample has hundreds of thousands of distinct CDR3 sequences; 20% to 25% occur a single time. The ten biggest clones cover around 8.7% of the sample. The specimen sequenced was PBMCs or a T cell subset sorted from them (not recorded which). The origin of the receptors is an adult woman who had mild COVID-19 (a few samples of this study predate the infection). The sample titles of this study are shuffled in the database, so cell type and time point are left out; the donor was told from shared clones.

The V gene is TRBV29-1, the J gene TRBJ2-7, with 9 bases matching TRBD1. Unmatched junction bases numbered 8, after V lost 5 bases and J lost 6 bases. There are 13 residues in the CDR3. The germline V gene has CDR1 SQVTM and CDR2 ANQGSEA. CDR3 residues: CSVPGTGTREQYF. CDR3 coding DNA: TGCAGCGTTCCCGGGACAGGGACCCGCGAGCAGTACTTC.

The rearrangement uses TRBV29-1 and TRBJ2-3, with a weak D call TRBD2 (5 bases). Germline values: CDR1 SQVTM, CDR2 ANQGSEA. V was pared by 7 bases and J by 2 bases, with 19 bases between. The CDR3 has 15 residues. The CDR3 loop is CSAREGPAFTDTQYF. CDR3 in DNA: TGCAGCGCCCGAGAGGGTCCAGCATTCACAGATACGCAGTATTTT.